One and the same sample provided the 5 T cell receptor beta chains below, sequenced in a study of CD8 T cells in ankylosing spondylitis. Findings and limits, study-wide: Seemingly distinctive of ankylosing spondylitis blood was a TCR beta motif formed by eight highly homologous variants.

The antigens these receptors bind are not known. TCRdb analysed the 5' RACE reads with MiXCR anew, one entry per CDR3 protein. Of about 400,000 distinct CDR3 sequences in the sample, 20% to 25% were seen once. Sequenced: blood, either unsorted or a sorted T cell fraction (not recorded which). The source of these receptors is a male donor with ankylosing spondylitis.

In this sample, this clonotype turned up a few times. The chain combines TRBV29-1 with TRBJ2-1, with 7 nucleotides matching TRBD1. Trimming cost V 5 bases and J 11 bases; bases outside gene matches: 6. The CDR3 is 11 amino acids. The germline V gene encodes CDR1 SQVTM and CDR2 ANQGSEA. This chain's CDR3 is CSVTGTEKQFF. CDR3 nucleotides: TGCAGCGTTACTGGGACAGAAAAGCAGTTCTTC.

The V and J genes are TRBV2 and TRBJ2-7, with D uncertain. This CDR3 comprises 14 residues. Germline V gene sequence: CDR1 SNHLY, CDR2 FYNNEI. Trimming took off 8 bases at V and 0 bases at J, with 14 bases between the two ends. For the CDR3, the DNA is TGTGCCAGCCTCACAAGGATTCACTCCTACGAGCAGTACTTC. It codes for CASLTRIHSYEQYF.

The chain combines TRBV20-1 with TRBJ2-7; D not certain. The germline V gene encodes CDR1 DFQATT and CDR2 SNEGSKA (reference sequence). The V end was cut by 0 bases, the J end by 4 bases, with 13 bases between. CDR3 length: 14 residues. CDR3 region: CSAREPGRPYEQYF. For the CDR3, the DNA is TGCAGTGCTAGAGAGCCAGGTCGACCGTACGAGCAGTACTTC.

This clonotype was seen many times. The chain links TRBV5-1 to TRBJ2-3; 9 bases line up with TRBD1. This CDR3 comprises 14 residues. After removal of 4 bases from V and 6 bases from J, the junction contained 6 bases not matched to a gene. Germline CDR1 SGHRS, CDR2 YFSETQ. The CDR3 DNA follows: TGCGCCAGCAGCGCGGGACAGGGAAGGGATACGCAGTATTTT. Protein sequence: CASSAGQGRDTQYF.

The chain recombines TRBV24-1 with TRBJ2-3, with TRBD1 as a possible D gene (6 bases). Per germline, CDR1 KGHDR and CDR2 SFDVKD. This CDR3 has 14 residues. Trimming took off 8 bases at V and 0 bases at J, with 11 bases between the two ends. DNA for the CDR3: TGTGCCACCAATGGGGGCAGTAGCACAGATACGCAGTATTTT. Translated: CATNGGSSTDTQYF.